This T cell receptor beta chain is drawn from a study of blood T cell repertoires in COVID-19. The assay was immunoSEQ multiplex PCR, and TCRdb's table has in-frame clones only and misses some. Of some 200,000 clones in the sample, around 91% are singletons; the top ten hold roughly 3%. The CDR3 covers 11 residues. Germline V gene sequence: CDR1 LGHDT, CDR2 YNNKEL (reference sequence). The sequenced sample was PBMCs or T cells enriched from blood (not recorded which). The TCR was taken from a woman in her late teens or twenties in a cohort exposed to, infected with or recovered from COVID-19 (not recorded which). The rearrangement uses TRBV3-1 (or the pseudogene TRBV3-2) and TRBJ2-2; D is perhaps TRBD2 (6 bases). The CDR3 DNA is TGTGCGGCGGGAAGCACCGGGGAGCTGTTTTTT. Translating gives CAAGSTGELFF.